A single sample gave rise to the 32 T cell receptor beta chains below, sequenced in a study of blood T cell repertoires in COVID-19 (TCRdb year 2020). Library construction relied on the immunoSEQ multiplex PCR assay. TCRdb's version of the immuneACCESS table is confined to in-frame rearrangements and falls short of the full clone set. An unresolved V gene accounts for under half of the shortfall where checked; the remainder is of unknown origin. Recorded for this sample are approximately 190,000 clones; about four fifths of them occurred a single time. The biggest ten clones account for about 3.3% of the sample. Sequencing was performed on PBMCs or T cells enriched from blood (not recorded which). Every receptor here comes from a woman aged 25 to 39 who had been exposed to COVID-19.

This clone was detected a few times. The chain is built from TRBV5-1 and TRBJ2-5; tentatively, D is TRBD1 (5 bases). V lost 3 bases, J lost 1 base, and 10 bases lay in between. Germline CDR1 SGHRS, CDR2 YFSETQ. The CDR3 totals 14 residues. The CDR3 reads CASSWFRGQETQYF. CDR3 bases: TGCGCCAGCAGCTGGTTTAGGGGCCAAGAGACCCAGTACTTC. Combining the CDR3 with reference TRBV5-1 and TRBJ2-5 gives the whole variable domain KAGVTQTPRYLIKTRGQQVTLSCSPISGHRSVSWYQQTPGQGLQFLFEYFSETQRNKGNFPGRFSGRQFSNSRSEMNVSTLELGDSALYLCASSWFRGQETQYFGPGTRLLVL.

The CDR3 loop is CASRLAGFPYEQYF. The CDR3 region has the DNA TGTGCCAGTAGACTAGCGGGGTTCCCCTACGAGCAGTACTTC. The J gene is TRBJ2-7, the V gene TRBV27, with 11 nucleotides matching TRBD2. V lost 9 bases to trimming and J lost 2 bases; unmatched junction nucleotides: 6. The CDR3 runs 14 residues. Germline V gene data show CDR1 as MNHEY and CDR2 as SMNVEV (reference sequence).

Details on this clone: The germline gene is not matched at one end of the junction; a read error may be the cause. The rearrangement links TRBV5-8 to TRBJ1-5, with D uncertain. The CDR3 totals 16 residues. Germline V gives CDR1 SGHTS, CDR2 YDEGEE. For the CDR3, the DNA is TGTGCCAGCAGCGTTAGAGATCCCCTTCCCAATCGGCCCCAGCATTTT. It yields the protein CASSVRDPLPNRPQHF.

CDR3 coding DNA: TGTGCCAGCAGCCCCGGACTAGCCCTTACTAATGAGCAGTTCTTC. Encoded protein: CASSPGLALTNEQFF. The V gene is TRBV7-6, the J gene TRBJ2-1; TRBD2 aligns across 8 bases. Looked up from germline, CDR1 is SGHVS and CDR2 is FNYEAQ. The CDR3 is made up of 15 amino acids. Trimming took 5 bases from V and 7 from J; bases not matched to a gene: 10.

This sequence joins TRBV9 and TRBJ2-3; tentative D call: TRBD1 (5 bases). Germline CDR1 reads SGDLS; CDR2 reads YYNGEE. Trimming took 1 base from V and 4 from J, leaving 10 bases between them. The length of the CDR3 is 14 residues. CDR3 amino acids: CASSVIGEPDTQYF. The CDR3, as DNA: TGTGCCAGCAGCGTAATAGGGGAACCAGATACGCAGTATTTT.

The chain links TRBV5-3 to TRBJ2-7; 9 nucleotides align to TRBD2. TRBV5-3 is annotated as an ORF whose role is uncertain. The CDR3 covers 16 residues. V dropped 5 bases and J dropped 5; count of bases not matched to a gene: 14. The CDR3 region has the DNA TGTGCCAGAAGTCTTCAGCGGCGAGCGGGGGGACACGAGCAGTACTTC. As protein: CARSLQRRAGGHEQYF.

The CDR3 sequence: CASSPVAQGDSPLHF. The DNA of the CDR3 is TGTGCCAGCAGCCCCGTGGCCCAGGGGGATTCACCCCTCCACTTT. The rearrangement links TRBV7-2 to TRBJ1-6; 7 nucleotides align to TRBD1. Germline CDR1 reads SGHTA; CDR2 reads FQGNSA. This CDR3 contains 15 residues. V lost 5 bases to trimming and J lost 8 bases; unmatched junction nucleotides: 9.

Details on this clone: The sample holds other DNA sequences that translate to the same CDR3. V is TRBV5-6 and J is TRBJ1-2; 10 nucleotides line up with TRBD1. Germline V lookup: CDR1 SGHDT, CDR2 YYEEEE. The ends lost 2 bases at V and 3 bases at J; junction bases unmatched: 7. The length of the CDR3 is 16 residues. CDR3 amino acids: CASSLDRDRGDYGYTF. CDR3 DNA sequence: TGTGCCAGCAGCTTAGACCGGGACAGGGGTGACTATGGCTACACCTTC.

This clone was observed once. V is TRBV28 and J is TRBJ1-2; the match to TRBD1 covers 8 bases. This CDR3 has 16 residues. Trimming cost V 2 bases and J 3 bases; bases outside gene matches: 8. The germline CDR1 and CDR2 sequences are MDHEN and SYDVKM. CDR3 in amino acids: CASSLGYRGVDYGYTF. The CDR3 nucleotides read TGTGCCAGCAGTTTAGGTTACAGGGGGGTCGACTATGGCTACACCTTC.

The V gene is TRBV27, the J gene TRBJ1-2; D is possibly TRBD1 (6 bases). Germline V gene sequence: CDR1 MNHEY, CDR2 SMNVEV (reference sequence). The V end was cut by 6 bases, the J end by 4 bases, with 6 bases between. The CDR3 extends over 11 amino acids. CDR3 nucleotides: TGTGCCAGCAGAGGGGGCTATGGCTACACCTTC. This codes for CASRGGYGYTF.

The chain employs TRBV7-9 and TRBJ1-6, with 8 positions matching TRBD1. Trimming at V came to 5 bases and at J to 8 bases, leaving 14 bases not matched to a gene. The CDR3 consists of 17 residues. CDR1 SEHNR and CDR2 FQNEAQ come from the germline V gene (reference sequence). CDR3 coding DNA: TGTGCCAGCAGCCCGACAGAAACCGGGACAGGTGATTCACCCCTCCACTTT. This translates into CASSPTETGTGDSPLHF. Filled out from reference TRBV7-9 and TRBJ1-6, the complete variable domain reads DTGVSQNPRHKITKRGQNVTFRCDPISEHNRLYWYRQTLGQGPEFLTYFQNEAQLEKSRLLSDRFSAERPKGSFSTLEIQRTEQGDSAMYLCASSPTETGTGDSPLHFGNGTRLTVT.

The V and J genes are TRBV27 and TRBJ1-2; D call uncertain. V lost 2 bases and J 4 bases, leaving 11 bases between the germline ends. Germline V gives CDR1 MNHEY, CDR2 SMNVEV (reference sequence). There are 14 residues in the CDR3. The CDR3 coding sequence is TGTGCCAGCAGTTTACGTCCGGGGATCTATGGCTACACCTTC. Amino acid sequence: CASSLRPGIYGYTF.

The chain employs TRBV5-3 and TRBJ1-2; TRBD1 matches 8 bases. TRBV5-3 is marked as an open reading frame, function uncertain. The CDR3 sequence is 14 residues long. Trimming at V came to 1 base and at J to 6 bases, leaving 5 bases not matched to a gene. The CDR3 sequence is CARSLNVRGHGYTF. The DNA of the CDR3 is TGTGCCAGAAGCTTGAACGTCAGGGGGCATGGCTACACCTTC.

The rearrangement uses TRBV28 and TRBJ2-7; TRBD1 matches 10 bases. The CDR3 loop spans 13 amino acids. V gave up 6 bases and J gave up 5 bases; unmatched junction bases: 4. The germline V gene encodes CDR1 MDHEN and CDR2 SYDVKM. In nucleotides, the CDR3 is TGTGCCAGCAGATTGACAGGGGGCAACGAGCAGTACTTC. Translation: CASRLTGGNEQYF.

This sequence joins TRBV12-3 or TRBV12-4 and TRBJ2-5; the D gene is possibly TRBD1 (6 bases). V was cut by 4 bases and J by 1 base, with 7 bases left in between. The CDR3 loop spans 13 amino acids. CDR3 DNA sequence: TGTGCCAGCAGTTCGGACAGCCAAGAGACCCAGTACTTC. Translating it yields CASSSDSQETQYF.

A few counts support this clone. The chain joins TRBV4-1 to TRBJ1-1; tentatively, D is TRBD1 (5 bases). CDR3 size: 15 residues. Per the germline V gene, CDR1 is MGHRA and CDR2 is YSYEKL. Trimming pared 0 bases from V and 6 bases from J, leaving 14 bases between. The CDR3 here is CASSQEHRGRAEAFF. For the CDR3, the DNA is TGCGCCAGCAGCCAAGAACACCGGGGGAGGGCTGAAGCTTTCTTT.

The V call is TRBV7-9, the J call TRBJ2-7, with D unclear. Germline V gene sequence: CDR1 SEHNR, CDR2 FQNEAQ (reference sequence). This CDR3 has 13 residues. Trimming took off 5 bases at V and 6 bases at J, with 14 bases between the two ends. The CDR3 region is CASSLVLSSEQYF. As DNA, the CDR3 is TGTGCCAGCAGCCTAGTGTTGTCGTCCGAGCAGTACTTC. Full variable domain (outside the CDR3, taken from reference TRBV7-9 and TRBJ2-7): DTGVSQNPRHKITKRGQNVTFRCDPISEHNRLYWYRQTLGQGPEFLTYFQNEAQLEKSRLLSDRFSAERPKGSFSTLEIQRTEQGDSAMYLCASSLVLSSEQYFGPGTRLTVT.

V gene TRBV9 combines with J gene TRBJ2-1, with TRBD2 matching over 8 bases. The CDR3 loop spans 17 amino acids. Germline V gene lookup returns CDR1 SGDLS and CDR2 YYNGEE. The trim removed 0 bases at V and 10 bases at J, leaving 15 bases unmatched. CDR3 bases: TGTGCCAGCAGCGTAGCTCGAGTCGGGGGGGGACACCCGGAGCAGTTCTTC. Its translation is CASSVARVGGGHPEQFF.

The rearrangement uses TRBV6-5 and TRBJ1-1, with 9 bases aligning to TRBD1. Germline CDR1 reads MNHEY; CDR2 reads SVGAGI. The CDR3 consists of 13 residues. V lost 6 bases to trimming and J lost 1 base; unmatched junction nucleotides: 0. CDR3 in DNA: TGTGCCAGCAGGGACAGGGGGAACACTGAAGCTTTCTTT. Amino acids: CASRDRGNTEAFF.

This chain uses TRBV12-3 or TRBV12-4 with TRBJ1-2; D may be TRBD1 (5 bases). Trimming cost V 4 bases and J 8 bases, with 11 bases left between them. CDR3 length equals 12 residues. CDR3 nucleotides: TGTGCCAGCAGTTGGGGGGGTTGGGGCTACACCTTC. Protein product: CASSWGGWGYTF.

The chain carries TRBV19 and TRBJ2-6, with a weak D call TRBD1 (6 bases). Looked up from germline, CDR1 is LNHDA and CDR2 is SQIVND (reference sequence). This CDR3 has 16 amino acids. The V and J ends lost 8 bases and 0 bases respectively, with 14 bases between them. CDR3 coding DNA: TGTGCCAGTTCTCCGGGACATAACTCTGGGGCCAACGTCCTGACTTTC. Amino acids: CASSPGHNSGANVLTF.

V gene TRBV5-4 combines with J gene TRBJ1-1, with TRBD1 matching over 8 bases. In germline, CDR1 is SGHNT, CDR2 YYREEE (reference sequence). The trim removed 4 bases at V and 5 bases at J, leaving 7 bases unmatched. The CDR3 is 14 amino acids. This CDR3 is CASSLSRGQTEAFF. CDR3 coding DNA: TGTGCCAGCAGCCTCAGCAGGGGGCAGACTGAAGCTTTCTTT.

This chain connects TRBV5-1 to TRBJ1-1; D may be TRBD1 (5 bases). The CDR3 is made up of 12 amino acids. V was pared by 4 bases and J by 9 bases, with 13 bases between. Germline values: CDR1 SGHRS, CDR2 YFSETQ. CDR3 loop: CASSPPGTQAFF. As DNA, the CDR3 is TGCGCCAGCAGCCCCCCAGGGACTCAAGCTTTCTTT.

The chain employs TRBV3-1 (or the pseudogene TRBV3-2) and TRBJ2-5; 8 bases line up with TRBD2. Germline V gene lookup returns CDR1 LGHDT and CDR2 YNNKEL (reference sequence). After removal of 8 bases from V and 5 bases from J, the junction contained 13 bases not matched to a gene. This CDR3 comprises 15 residues. As DNA, the CDR3 is TGTGCCAGCGCCCGGCTCGGGGGGGCCTATGAGACCCAGTACTTC. Translation: CASARLGGAYETQYF.

The chain uses TRBV27 and TRBJ2-2; TRBD1 agrees at 7 bases. The germline V gene has CDR1 MNHEY and CDR2 SMNVEV (reference sequence). The CDR3 loop spans 14 amino acids. The J segment lost 3 bases and the V segment lost 4 bases, leaving 2 bases of the junction unmatched. The chain's CDR3 is CASSSGTDTGELFF. DNA for the CDR3: TGTGCCAGCAGTTCCGGGACAGACACCGGGGAGCTGTTTTTT.

The chain has TRBV24-1 and TRBJ2-7; TRBD1 matches 10 bases. The CDR3 consists of 16 residues. The V segment lost 1 base and the J segment 1 base; nucleotides outside the gene matches: 3. Germline-derived CDR1 and CDR2 are KGHDR and SFDVKD. CDR3 protein: CATSDFWDRGSYEQYF. DNA of the CDR3: TGTGCCACCAGTGATTTTTGGGACAGGGGTTCCTACGAGCAGTACTTC.

This chain joins TRBV5-1 and TRBJ2-7; weak D call: TRBD2 (5 bases). There are 12 residues in the CDR3. Trimming removed 5 bases at V and 7 bases at J, with 13 bases between. Germline V gives CDR1 SGHRS, CDR2 YFSETQ. CDR3 sequence reads: CASSREPGEQYF. The CDR3, as DNA: TGCGCCAGCAGTCGGGAACCGGGAGAGCAGTACTTC.

The V and J genes are TRBV11-2 and TRBJ2-1; a weak D match, TRBD1 (6 bases). In germline, CDR1 is SGHAT, CDR2 FQNNGV. This CDR3 is built from 15 residues. V was pared by 5 bases and J by 2 bases, with 13 bases between. The CDR3 DNA reads as TGTGCCAGCAGCCTAACAGGGTATCCCTACAATGAGCAGTTCTTC. Its translation: CASSLTGYPYNEQFF.

This chain links TRBV11-2 with TRBJ1-2, with D tentatively TRBD1 (6 bases). The CDR3 loop spans 16 amino acids. The V and J ends lost 1 base and 3 bases respectively, with 15 bases between them. CDR1 is SGHAT, CDR2 FQNNGV, per germline. As DNA, the CDR3 is TGTGCCAGCAGCTTAGGGTCCAGTAAGGGGGACTATGGCTACACCTTC. Translated: CASSLGSSKGDYGYTF.

The chain combines TRBV11-2 with TRBJ2-7, with 10 bases matching TRBD2. The CDR3 has 17 residues. J gave up 2 bases and V 6 bases, and 13 bases lay outside the gene matches. The germline CDR1 and CDR2 sequences are SGHAT and FQNNGV. CDR3 sequence reads: CASRQIYGSGGPYEQYF. The CDR3 nucleotides are TGTGCCAGCAGACAAATATATGGTAGCGGGGGGCCCTACGAGCAGTACTTC.

The table lists this clone with a few counts. The chain has TRBV28 and TRBJ2-7; TRBD1 matches at 7 bases. The germline V gene encodes CDR1 MDHEN and CDR2 SYDVKM. Germline trimming cut 6 bases from V and 3 bases from J; bases unmatched to any gene: 5. The CDR3 has 13 amino acids. The chain's CDR3 is CASRDRDLYEQYF. In DNA form, the CDR3 reads TGTGCCAGCAGAGACAGGGACCTCTACGAGCAGTACTTC.

The chain couples TRBV7-2 to TRBJ2-3; D unclear. Germline V CDR1 and CDR2: SGHTA, FQGNSA. The germline V and J ends were trimmed by 1 base and 2 bases, with 7 bases remaining between them. This CDR3 is built from 14 residues. The chain's CDR3 is CASSLVGDTDTQYF. CDR3 nucleotides: TGTGCCAGCAGCTTAGTCGGAGACACAGATACGCAGTATTTT. The variable domain in full, with the rest retrieved from reference TRBV7-2 and TRBJ2-3, is GAGVSQSPSNKVTEKGKDVELRCDPISGHTALYWYRQSLGQGLEFLIYFQGNSAPDKSGLPSDRFSAERTGGSVSTLTIQRTQQEDSAVYLCASSLVGDTDTQYFGPGTRLTVL.